A single sample is the source of the 2 T cell receptor beta chains below, sequenced in a study of shared clonotypes between healthy human individuals. Repertoires were generated with immunoSEQ multiplex PCR, while TCRdb's copy carries only in-frame clones and drops some. The table lists more than 2,000,000 clones, more than 80% of them singletons. The sample consisted of naive CD4+ T cells from PBMCs. Stated subset: CD45RA+ positively selected. The receptors derive from a man in his late teens or twenties in good health. Some clones in this sample may be carry-over from other donors' samples.

This sequence joins TRBV6-5 and TRBJ1-2; D remains ambiguous. V dropped 4 bases and J dropped 8 bases, with 14 bases sitting between them. The germline V gene encodes CDR1 MNHEY and CDR2 SVGAGI. The CDR3 has 13 residues. Here the CDR3 reads CASSFLGGEGYTF. In nucleotides, the CDR3 is TGTGCCAGCAGTTTCCTGGGAGGAGAGGGCTACACCTTC.

V and J are TRBV7-6 and TRBJ2-7, with D possibly TRBD2 on 6 matching bases. Trimming removed 5 bases from V and 3 bases from J, with 20 bases in between. CDR1 and CDR2 (germline): SGHVS, FNYEAQ. The CDR3 is 16 residues long. The CDR3 is CASSPRRDAGNYEQYF. CDR3 bases: TGTGCCAGCAGCCCCCGTCGGGATGCGGGGAACTACGAGCAGTACTTC.